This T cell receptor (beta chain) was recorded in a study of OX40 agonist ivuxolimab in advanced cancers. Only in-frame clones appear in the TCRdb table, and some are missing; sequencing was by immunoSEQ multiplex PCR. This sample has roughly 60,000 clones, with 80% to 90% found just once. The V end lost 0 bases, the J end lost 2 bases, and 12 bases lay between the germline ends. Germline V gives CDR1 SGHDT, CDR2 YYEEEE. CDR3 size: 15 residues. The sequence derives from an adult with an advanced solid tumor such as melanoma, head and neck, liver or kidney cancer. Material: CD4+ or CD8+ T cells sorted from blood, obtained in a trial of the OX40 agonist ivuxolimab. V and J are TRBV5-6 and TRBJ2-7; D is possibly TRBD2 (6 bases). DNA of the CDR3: TGTGCCAGCAGCTTGGAGACAGCGGGTCCCTACGAGCAGTACTTC. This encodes CASSLETAGPYEQYF.